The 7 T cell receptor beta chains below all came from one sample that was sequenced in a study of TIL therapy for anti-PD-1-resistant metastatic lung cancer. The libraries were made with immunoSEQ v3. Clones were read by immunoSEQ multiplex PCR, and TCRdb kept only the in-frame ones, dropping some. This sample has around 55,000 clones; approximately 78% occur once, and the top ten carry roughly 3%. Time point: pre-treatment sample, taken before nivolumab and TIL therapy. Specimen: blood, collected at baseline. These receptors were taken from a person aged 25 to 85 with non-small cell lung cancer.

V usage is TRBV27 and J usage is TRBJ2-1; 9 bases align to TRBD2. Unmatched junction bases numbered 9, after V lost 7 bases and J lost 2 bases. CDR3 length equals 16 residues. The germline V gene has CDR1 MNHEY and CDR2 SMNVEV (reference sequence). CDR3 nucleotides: TGTGCCAGCAACCTCATCGCGGGAGGGCCCTACAATGAGCAGTTCTTC. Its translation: CASNLIAGGPYNEQFF.

This CDR3 is CASSLVSPNTEAFF. In DNA form, the CDR3 reads TGTGCCAGCAGCTTAGTTTCCCCGAACACTGAAGCTTTCTTT. The V and J genes are TRBV7-2 and TRBJ1-1; D gene ambiguous. Germline V gives CDR1 SGHTA, CDR2 FQGNSA. The CDR3 has 14 amino acids. V lost 1 base and J 1 base, leaving 7 bases between the germline ends. Full variable domain (remainder filled in from reference TRBV7-2 and TRBJ1-1): GAGVSQSPSNKVTEKGKDVELRCDPISGHTALYWYRQSLGQGLEFLIYFQGNSAPDKSGLPSDRFSAERTGGSVSTLTIQRTQQEDSAVYLCASSLVSPNTEAFFGQGTRLTVV.

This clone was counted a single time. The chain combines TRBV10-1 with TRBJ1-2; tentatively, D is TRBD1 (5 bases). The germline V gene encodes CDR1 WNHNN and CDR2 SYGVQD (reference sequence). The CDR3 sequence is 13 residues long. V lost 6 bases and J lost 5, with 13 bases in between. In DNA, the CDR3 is TGCGCCAGCAGCCCTGACAGAGGGTATGGCTACACCTTC. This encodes CASSPDRGYGYTF.

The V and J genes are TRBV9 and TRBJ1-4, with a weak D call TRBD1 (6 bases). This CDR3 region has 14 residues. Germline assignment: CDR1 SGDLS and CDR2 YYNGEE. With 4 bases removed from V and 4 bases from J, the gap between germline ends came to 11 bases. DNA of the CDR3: TGTGCCAGCAGCCACGGCAGGGGTAATGAAAAACTGTTTTTT. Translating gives CASSHGRGNEKLFF.

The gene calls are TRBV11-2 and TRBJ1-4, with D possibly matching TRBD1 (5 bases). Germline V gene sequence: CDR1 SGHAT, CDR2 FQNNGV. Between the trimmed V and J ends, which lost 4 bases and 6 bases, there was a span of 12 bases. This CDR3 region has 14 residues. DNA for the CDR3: TGTGCCAGCAGCTCCTGGGGGGGGGATGAAAAACTGTTTTTT. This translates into CASSSWGGDEKLFF.

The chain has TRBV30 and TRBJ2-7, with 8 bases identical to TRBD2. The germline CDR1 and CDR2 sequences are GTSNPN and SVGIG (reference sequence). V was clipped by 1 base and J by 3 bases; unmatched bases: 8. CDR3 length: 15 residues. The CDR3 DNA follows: TGTGCCTGGAGTGGTAGAGCGGGGGATGGCTACGAGCAGTACTTC. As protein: CAWSGRAGDGYEQYF.

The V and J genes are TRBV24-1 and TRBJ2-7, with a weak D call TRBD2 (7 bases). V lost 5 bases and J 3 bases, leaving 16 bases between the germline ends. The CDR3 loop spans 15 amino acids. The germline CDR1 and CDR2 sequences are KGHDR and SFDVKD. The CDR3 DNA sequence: TGTGCCACCAGTGGTGGTGAGCGGGGACACTACGAGCAGTACTTC. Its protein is CATSGGERGHYEQYF.